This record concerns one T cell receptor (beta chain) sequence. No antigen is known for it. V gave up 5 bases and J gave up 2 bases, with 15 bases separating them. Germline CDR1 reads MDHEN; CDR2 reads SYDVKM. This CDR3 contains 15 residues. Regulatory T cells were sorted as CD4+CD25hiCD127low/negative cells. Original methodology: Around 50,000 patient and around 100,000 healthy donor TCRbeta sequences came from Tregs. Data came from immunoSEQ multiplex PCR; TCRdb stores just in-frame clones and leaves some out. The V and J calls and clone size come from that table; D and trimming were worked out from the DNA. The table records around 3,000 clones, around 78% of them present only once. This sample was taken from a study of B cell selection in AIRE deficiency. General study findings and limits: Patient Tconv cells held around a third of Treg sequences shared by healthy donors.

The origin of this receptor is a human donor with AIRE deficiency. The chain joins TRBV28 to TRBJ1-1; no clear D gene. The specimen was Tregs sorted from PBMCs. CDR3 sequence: CASSPQSAPNTEAFF. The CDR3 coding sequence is TGTGCCAGCAGTCCCCAATCCGCGCCAAACACTGAAGCTTTCTTT.